This T cell receptor (beta chain) emerged from a study of blood T cell repertoires in COVID-19. Overall study: Both acute and convalescent COVID-19 samples were obtained from the United States, Italy and Spain.

CDR1 and CDR2 (germline): LNHDA, SQIVND (reference sequence). CDR3 size: 14 residues. Trimming took off 4 bases at V and 4 bases at J, with 13 bases between the two ends. The method was immunoSEQ multiplex PCR; TCRdb's version includes in-frame clones alone and lacks a portion of them. The sample contains 59,000 or so clones, about 80% of which appear only once. Material: peripheral blood. V is TRBV19 and J is TRBJ1-1; D is perhaps TRBD1 (6 bases). The source of this sequence is a man aged 55 to 70 with acute or convalescent COVID-19. The chain's CDR3 is CASSKGVRSTEAFF. CDR3 DNA sequence: TGTGCCAGTAGTAAGGGGGTCCGGTCCACTGAAGCTTTCTTT.